The sequence of this T cell receptor beta chain was determined in a study of blood T cell repertoires in COVID-19. Trimming took 0 bases from V and 7 from J; bases not matched to a gene: 3. Germline lookup yields CDR1 GTSNPN and CDR2 SVGIG (reference sequence). The CDR3 runs 14 residues. Method: immunoSEQ multiplex PCR; TCRdb's copy keeps in-frame clones and lacks some. The table records 55,000 to 90,000 clones, about 88% of them present only once. The sequence came from a human donor in a cohort sampled during active COVID-19. This chain connects TRBV30 to TRBJ2-1, with 10 positions matching TRBD2. Material: peripheral blood. CDR3 nucleotides: TGTGCCTGGAGTGTGGTAGCGGGGGGTAATGAGCAGTTCTTC. Translating it yields CAWSVVAGGNEQFF.